This is a list of T cell receptor beta chains from one sample in a study of blood T cell repertoires in COVID-19. Profiling relied on immunoSEQ multiplex PCR, and the TCRdb table lists in-frame clones only, not all of them. The sample shows 150,000 to 200,000 clones, over 75% of them seen only once. The sequenced sample consisted of PBMCs or T cells enriched from blood (not recorded which). These receptors were taken from a man aged 50 to 59 who had recovered from COVID-19. Both conserved end residues are part of each CDR3.

CDR3: CASSTPSGGQETQYF
V: TRBV27

CDR3: CASSVEGLPTYEQYF
V: TRBV9

CDR3: CATSQDRGGSYEQYF
V: TRBV15

CDR3: CASSTNRGLNEKLFF
V: TRBV5-4

CDR3: CASTEGQGRGEKLFF
V: TRBV3-1/TRBV3-2

CDR3: CASSLTGGSGYTF
V: TRBV28

CDR3: CSASLPSGRTDTQYF
V: TRBV20-1

CDR3: CASSAPGRDRNTIYF
V: TRBV9

CDR3: CASSIESQDSTDTQYF
V: TRBV5-1

CDR3: CALLRRGRARRESNQPQHF
V: TRBV19

CDR3: CASSLGLSGRSRGETQYF
V: TRBV7-2

CDR3: CASSHRGPPDSPLHF
V: TRBV6-5

CDR3: CASYPGTGYNQPQHF
V: TRBV28

CDR3: CASRAQGATYEQYF
V: TRBV2

CDR3: CASSQAGQGMNEQFF
V: TRBV3-1/TRBV3-2

CDR3: CASSLAPLATDTQYF
V: TRBV5-1

CDR3: CASSLAWGPYEQYF
V: TRBV5-1

CDR3: CASSPSGGATGELFF
V: TRBV7-3

CDR3: CASSFYQNRGRRNSPLHF
V: TRBV28

CDR3: CASSPQGLAQETQYF
V: TRBV4-1

CDR3: CASSMASGQGNQPQHF
V: TRBV19

CDR3: CATSSGTGISYEQYF
V: TRBV15

CDR3: CASSLRGGDHTDTQYF
V: TRBV27

CDR3: CASSSWTENTEAFF
V: TRBV21-1

CDR3: CASSIHSSGSGNEQFF
V: TRBV19

CDR3: CAWSTTQGARYTDTQYF
V: TRBV30

CDR3: CASSFQTGGHYEQYF
V: TRBV28

CDR3: CASSLAYEAFF
V: TRBV28

CDR3: CASSTGPSNEQFF
V: TRBV7-6

CDR3: CASSEDLAGDTDTQYF
V: TRBV2

CDR3: CASSSTGSNTGELFF
V: TRBV5-1

CDR3: CASSRGQGPYEQYF
V: TRBV19

CDR3: CASSQDRGWTDTQYF
V: TRBV14

CDR3: CAISESGTVQNQPQHF
V: TRBV10-3

CDR3: CASSFRTGGLGETQYF
V: TRBV6-5